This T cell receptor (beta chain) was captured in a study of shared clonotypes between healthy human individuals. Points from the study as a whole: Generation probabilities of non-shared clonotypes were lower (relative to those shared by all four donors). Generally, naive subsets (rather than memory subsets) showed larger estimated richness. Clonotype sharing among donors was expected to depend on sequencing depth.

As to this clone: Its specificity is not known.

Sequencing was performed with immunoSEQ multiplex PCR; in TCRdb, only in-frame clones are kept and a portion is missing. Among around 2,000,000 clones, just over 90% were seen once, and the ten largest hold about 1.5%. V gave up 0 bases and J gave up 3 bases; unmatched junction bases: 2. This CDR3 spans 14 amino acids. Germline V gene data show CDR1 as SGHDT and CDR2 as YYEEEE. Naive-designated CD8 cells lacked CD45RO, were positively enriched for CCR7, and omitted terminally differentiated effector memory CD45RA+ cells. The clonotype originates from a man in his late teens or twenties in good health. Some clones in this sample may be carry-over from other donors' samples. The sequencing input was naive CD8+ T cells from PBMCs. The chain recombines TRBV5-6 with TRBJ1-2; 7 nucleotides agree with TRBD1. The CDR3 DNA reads TGTGCCAGCAGCTTGGCCACAGGGGACTATGGCTACACCTTC. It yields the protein CASSLATGDYGYTF.